The 32 T cell receptor beta chains below come from one sample, sequenced in a study of T cells in Graves' hyperthyroidism and ophthalmopathy. TCR beta CDR3 regions were amplified from RNA transcripts. A first-round RT-PCR of the TCR CDR3 used the HTBI primer set. MiXCR, run by TCRdb on the multiplex PCR reads, gives a single entry per CDR3 protein. The table shows approximately 530,000 distinct CDR3 sequences, with approximately 15% occurring only once. The sequenced sample was blood. The receptors originated from a woman between 18 and 30 years old with Graves' hyperthyroidism.

In its sample, this clonotype was seen a few times. As the CDR3 is not closed by the conserved phenylalanine or tryptophan, this likely results from a read error. The chain links TRBV12-3 or TRBV12-4 to TRBJ1-2, with 10 bases lining up with TRBD1. This CDR3 is 18 amino acids long. CDR3 nucleotide sequence: TGTGCCAGCAGTTCGGCCGGGACAGGGGTCTCCTTCTACTACGGCTACACCCTC. Translating gives CASSSAGTGVSFYYGYTL.

V usage is TRBV25-1 and J usage is TRBJ1-1; D gene uncertain. In germline, CDR1 is MGHDK, CDR2 SYGVNS. The CDR3 has 15 amino acids. The ends were cut back, 3 bases at V and 6 bases at J, with 17 bases in the middle. The CDR3 bases are TGTGCCAGCAGTGAGTTTGTTAGTGAGGACCCTGAAGCTTTCTTT. It encodes CASSEFVSEDPEAFF.

This clonotype was counted only a few times. The V gene is TRBV5-1, the J gene TRBJ2-2; tentative D call: TRBD1 (6 bases). CDR1 is SGHRS and CDR2 is YFSETQ in the germline V gene. This CDR3 region has 15 residues. Trimming removed 5 bases from V and 0 bases from J, with 11 bases in between. The CDR3 sequence is CASSAGTSNTGELFF. CDR3 bases: TGCGCCAGCAGTGCCGGGACATCGAACACCGGGGAGCTGTTTTTT.

The chain combines TRBV28 with TRBJ1-6; 9 bases match TRBD1. V gave up 11 bases and J gave up 8 bases; unmatched junction bases: 4. Germline V CDR1 and CDR2: MDHEN, SYDVKM. The length of the CDR3 is 12 residues. For the CDR3, the DNA is TGTGCCGGCGGACAGGGGTATTCACCCCTCCACTTT. Protein product: CAGGQGYSPLHF.

The chain couples TRBV20-1 to TRBJ1-3; 9 nucleotides agree with TRBD1. This CDR3 contains 15 residues. With 5 bases clipped from V and 4 bases from J, the junction kept 9 bases outside the gene matches. Germline CDR1 reads DFQATT; CDR2 reads SNEGSKA (reference sequence). In DNA, the CDR3 is TGCAGTGCTCAGTACGGGACAGGGAACGGAAACACCATATATTTT. Encoded protein: CSAQYGTGNGNTIYF.

The table lists this clonotype with a few counts. The gene calls are TRBV5-5 and TRBJ2-7; D could derive from TRBD1 or TRBD2 (5 bases each). The CDR3 runs to 15 residues. Deletions cut 2 bases from V and 3 bases from J, with 15 bases between. Looked up from germline, CDR1 is SGHKS and CDR2 is YYEKEE (reference sequence). The CDR3 region is CASSFGTGFFYEQYF. The CDR3 DNA sequence: TGTGCCAGCAGCTTCGGGACGGGTTTTTTCTACGAGCAGTACTTC.

This chain joins TRBV20-1 and TRBJ2-1; 7 bases fit TRBD1. CDR3 size: 15 residues. Germline loops: CDR1 DFQATT, CDR2 SNEGSKA (reference sequence). V dropped 1 base and J dropped 3; count of bases not matched to a gene: 6. The CDR3 here is CSARGGTEIYNEQFF. The CDR3, as DNA: TGCAGTGCTAGAGGGGGGACAGAGATCTACAATGAGCAGTTCTTC.

This chain uses TRBV7-3 with TRBJ2-2; TRBD1 matches at 8 bases. Germline lookup yields CDR1 SGHTA and CDR2 FQGTGA. Trimming at V came to 5 bases and at J to 6 bases, leaving 8 bases not matched to a gene. This CDR3 spans 15 amino acids. CDR3 sequence: CASSLRTGRAGELFF. DNA of the CDR3: TGTGCCAGCAGCCTCCGGACAGGGCGGGCCGGGGAGCTGTTTTTT.

The rearrangement uses TRBV5-1 and TRBJ2-1, with 9 nucleotides matching TRBD2. Trimming at V came to 5 bases and at J to 4 bases, leaving 7 bases not matched to a gene. Per germline, CDR1 SGHRS and CDR2 YFSETQ. The CDR3 covers 15 residues. This CDR3 is CASRRGLAGYNEQFF. The CDR3 bases are TGCGCCAGCAGACGGGGGCTAGCGGGATACAATGAGCAGTTCTTC.

This clonotype was observed a few times. This chain uses TRBV5-1 with TRBJ1-2, with TRBD1 as a possible D gene (5 bases). This CDR3 has 14 amino acids. Deletions cut 4 bases from V and 6 bases from J, with 16 bases between. Germline V gene lookup returns CDR1 SGHRS and CDR2 YFSETQ. CDR3 sequence reads: CASSPFRDGNGYTF. DNA of the CDR3: TGCGCCAGCAGCCCCTTTCGGGACGGCAATGGCTACACCTTC.

This clonotype was seen a handful of times. This chain connects TRBV7-2 to TRBJ2-5; D gene ambiguous. There are 14 residues in the CDR3. Trimming cost V 5 bases and J 5 bases, with 15 bases left between them. The germline gives CDR1 SGHTA, CDR2 FQGNSA. Here the CDR3 reads CASSLRRPGETQYF. DNA for the CDR3: TGTGCCAGCAGCCTACGACGCCCCGGGGAGACCCAGTACTTC.

The chain recombines TRBV29-1 with TRBJ2-7; 8 bases agree with TRBD1. The germline CDR1 and CDR2 sequences are SQVTM and ANQGSEA. This CDR3 is built from 15 residues. V was clipped by 2 bases and J by 2 bases; unmatched bases: 8. CDR3 amino acids: CSVERWGRGPYEQYF. The CDR3 nucleotides read TGCAGCGTTGAACGGTGGGGCAGGGGGCCCTACGAGCAGTACTTC.

This clonotype appeared many times. The chain has TRBV13 and TRBJ1-2, with D unresolved. V dropped 2 bases and J dropped 8 bases, with 21 bases sitting between them. This CDR3 has 16 amino acids. Germline V CDR1 and CDR2: PRHDT, FYEKMQ (reference sequence). The CDR3 protein is CASSLKIGLLQEGYTF. Written as DNA, the CDR3 is TGTGCCAGCAGCTTAAAAATAGGACTCCTTCAAGAAGGCTACACCTTC. The whole variable domain, filled in from reference TRBV13 and TRBJ1-2, reads AAGVIQSPRHLIKEKRETATLKCYPIPRHDTVYWYQQGPGQDPQFLISFYEKMQSDKGSIPDRFSAQQFSDYHSELNMSSLELGDSALYFCASSLKIGLLQEGYTFGSGTRLTVV.

This chain joins TRBV19 and TRBJ1-1; D is uncertain. Germline V gene data show CDR1 as LNHDA and CDR2 as SQIVND (reference sequence). The CDR3 runs 14 residues. Trimming removed 4 bases at V and 0 bases at J, with 9 bases between. CDR3 in DNA: TGTGCCAGTAGTAATTCGTGGGTGAACACTGAAGCTTTCTTT. This codes for CASSNSWVNTEAFF.

This clonotype was seen more than once but under ten times. The chain employs TRBV10-3 and TRBJ1-3, with D unclear. In germline, CDR1 is ENHRY, CDR2 SYGVKD. Trimming cost V 2 bases and J 0 bases, with 8 bases left between them. CDR3 length: 15 residues. The CDR3 is CAISEIVFSGNTIYF. CDR3 bases: TGTGCCATCAGTGAGATAGTCTTCTCTGGAAACACCATATATTTT.

This clonotype appeared a few times. At one end the junction does not follow the germline gene, possibly because of a read error. The rearrangement links TRBV6-1 to TRBJ2-7, with D perhaps TRBD1 (5 bases). The CDR3 is 15 residues long. Germline V lookup: CDR1 MNHNS, CDR2 SASEGT. This chain's CDR3 is CASREVEQDSYEQYF. DNA of the CDR3: TGTGCCAGCAGGGAAGTAGAACAGGACTCCTACGAGCAGTACTTC.

This clonotype occurred many times. The V and J genes are TRBV7-7 and TRBJ2-1; weak D call: TRBD2 (5 bases). V was shortened by 0 bases and J by 0 bases, with 12 bases between the two germline ends. Germline V CDR1 and CDR2: SSHAT, FNYEAQ (reference sequence). CDR3 length equals 17 residues. In DNA, the CDR3 is TGTGCCAGCAGCTTAGCGGGCCCGGGGAGCTCCTACAATGAGCAGTTCTTC. This codes for CASSLAGPGSSYNEQFF.

This chain links TRBV7-8 with TRBJ1-1; perhaps TRBD1 as D (5 bases). CDR3 length equals 14 residues. Germline lookup yields CDR1 SGHVS and CDR2 FQNEAQ. Trimming cost V 5 bases and J 9 bases, with 19 bases left between them. The CDR3 loop is CASSPDHKGAKAFF. The CDR3 DNA follows: TGTGCCAGCAGCCCCGACCACAAAGGGGCGAAAGCTTTCTTT.

This clonotype was recorded at least ten times. CDR3 protein: CASSSSGGARADTQYF. DNA for the CDR3: TGTGCCAGCAGTTCCTCAGGGGGCGCGAGGGCAGATACGCAGTATTTT. The V call is TRBV6-1, the J call TRBJ2-3, with 8 bases identical to TRBD1. Germline CDR1 is MNHNS and CDR2 is SASEGT. The length of the CDR3 is 16 residues. J gave up 4 bases and V 5 bases, and 11 bases lay outside the gene matches.

At least ten counts were recorded for this clonotype. This chain connects TRBV12-5 to TRBJ1-2, with a weak D call TRBD1 (5 bases). CDR1 is LGHNT and CDR2 is FRNRAP in the germline V gene. Trimming left V 5 bases short and J 2 bases short, with 12 bases between. CDR3 length: 14 residues. CDR3 coding DNA: TGTGCTAGTGGTGCCCTCCAGGGAAACTATGGCTACACCTTC. Translation gives CASGALQGNYGYTF.

The chain couples TRBV7-9 to TRBJ1-6; TRBD1 matches 10 bases. The junction had 3 bases not matched to a gene; V was cut back by 5 bases and J by 8 bases. This CDR3 is built from 14 residues. CDR1 is SEHNR, CDR2 FQNEAQ, per germline (reference sequence). This CDR3 reads CASSPDRGHSPLHF. The CDR3 DNA follows: TGTGCCAGCAGCCCCGACAGGGGGCATTCACCCCTCCACTTT.

This clonotype was picked up many times. The rearrangement joins TRBV12-3 or TRBV12-4 to TRBJ1-3; D remains unclear. This CDR3 contains 17 residues. V was trimmed by 5 bases and J by 1 base, leaving 18 bases between them. The CDR3 protein is CASSAILTTVSGNTIYF. CDR3 DNA sequence: TGTGCCAGCAGTGCGATCCTCACAACGGTTTCTGGAAACACCATATATTTT.

The gene calls are TRBV7-2 and TRBJ1-5; D gene ambiguous. V gave up 4 bases and J gave up 11 bases, with 12 bases separating them. Looked up from germline, CDR1 is SGHTA and CDR2 is FQGNSA. The CDR3 contains 12 residues. The CDR3 sequence: CASSSSTGAQHF. The CDR3 DNA is TGTGCCAGCAGCTCTTCGACCGGAGCCCAGCATTTT.

This clonotype was detected ten times or more. The rearrangement links TRBV11-2 to TRBJ2-7; 11 bases are a match to TRBD1. Germline CDR1 SGHAT, CDR2 FQNNGV. This CDR3 region has 13 residues. V lost 8 bases to trimming and J lost 2 bases; unmatched junction nucleotides: 2. CDR3 nucleotide sequence: TGTGCCAGCGGGGGACAGGGGGCCTACGAGCAGTACTTC. Protein sequence: CASGGQGAYEQYF.

This clonotype was recorded many times. V is TRBV28 and J is TRBJ2-7, with TRBD2 matching over 14 bases. CDR3 length: 17 residues. The germline CDR1 and CDR2 sequences are MDHEN and SYDVKM. J was trimmed by 5 bases and V by 3 bases; bases with no gene match: 9. The CDR3 loop reads CASSLTSGRASNNEQYF. In DNA form, the CDR3 reads TGTGCCAGCAGTTTGACTAGCGGGAGGGCCTCGAACAACGAGCAGTACTTC.

This clonotype was found many times. J is TRBJ2-7 and V is TRBV13; D call uncertain. Germline CDR1 PRHDT, CDR2 FYEKMQ (reference sequence). The V and J ends lost 0 bases and 3 bases respectively, with 15 bases between them. This CDR3 has 16 residues. The CDR3 DNA reads as TGTGCCAGCAGCTTAGGAATACAGCGACAAATCTACGAGCAGTACTTC. This translates into CASSLGIQRQIYEQYF.

This clonotype was observed a handful of times. The chain uses TRBV5-1 and TRBJ2-3; 8 bases match TRBD1. The CDR3 extends over 15 amino acids. Germline-derived CDR1 and CDR2 are SGHRS and YFSETQ. Trimming took 4 bases from V and 4 from J; bases not matched to a gene: 8. CDR3 nucleotide sequence: TGCGCCAGCAGCCTCGACGGGACAGGCCCAGATACGCAGTATTTT. This gives the protein CASSLDGTGPDTQYF.

This chain links TRBV7-9 with TRBJ2-7, with a weak D call TRBD2 (5 bases). The CDR3 length is 15 residues. CDR1 is SEHNR and CDR2 is FQNEAQ in the germline V gene (reference sequence). The V end was cut by 1 base, the J end by 0 bases, with 10 bases between. The CDR3 is CASSLEVGGSYEQYF. The CDR3 DNA reads as TGTGCCAGCAGCTTAGAGGTTGGAGGCTCCTACGAGCAGTACTTC.

The V gene is TRBV18, the J gene TRBJ2-1; D is possibly TRBD1 (5 bases). The V and J ends lost 1 base and 6 bases respectively, with 10 bases between them. The CDR3 length is 14 residues. Germline V lookup: CDR1 KGHSH, CDR2 LQKENI. DNA of the CDR3: TGTGCCAGCTCACCACTGACAGTCCGCAATGAGCAGTTCTTC. This gives the protein CASSPLTVRNEQFF.

In its sample, this clonotype was seen many times. The chain carries TRBV10-1 and TRBJ1-1; tentatively, D is TRBD1 (5 bases). Deletions cut 6 bases from V and 4 bases from J, with 12 bases between. The CDR3 contains 13 residues. The germline V gene has CDR1 WNHNN and CDR2 SYGVQD (reference sequence). The CDR3 DNA reads TGCGCCAGCAGCGAGGACACCACCACTGAAGCTTTCTTT. Its translation: CASSEDTTTEAFF.

Many counts were recorded for this clonotype. The chain is built from TRBV11-3 and TRBJ2-3; the match to TRBD2 covers 10 bases. V was pared by 5 bases and J by 0 bases, with 5 bases of the junction left unmatched. The germline V gene has CDR1 SGHNT and CDR2 YENEEA. CDR3 length equals 16 residues. In nucleotides, the CDR3 is TGTGCCAGCAGCCAGGGACTAGCGCCTAGCACAGATACGCAGTATTTT. This sequence encodes CASSQGLAPSTDTQYF.

The rearrangement links TRBV7-2 to TRBJ2-4; either TRBD1 or TRBD2 may supply D (5 bases each). The CDR3 loop spans 17 amino acids. CDR1 and CDR2 (germline): SGHTA, FQGNSA. V lost 2 bases and J lost 1, with 15 bases in between. CDR3 sequence (DNA): TGTGCCAGCAGCTTAACCGGGGCAGGGATCGCCAAAAACATTCAGTACTTC. This gives the protein CASSLTGAGIAKNIQYF.